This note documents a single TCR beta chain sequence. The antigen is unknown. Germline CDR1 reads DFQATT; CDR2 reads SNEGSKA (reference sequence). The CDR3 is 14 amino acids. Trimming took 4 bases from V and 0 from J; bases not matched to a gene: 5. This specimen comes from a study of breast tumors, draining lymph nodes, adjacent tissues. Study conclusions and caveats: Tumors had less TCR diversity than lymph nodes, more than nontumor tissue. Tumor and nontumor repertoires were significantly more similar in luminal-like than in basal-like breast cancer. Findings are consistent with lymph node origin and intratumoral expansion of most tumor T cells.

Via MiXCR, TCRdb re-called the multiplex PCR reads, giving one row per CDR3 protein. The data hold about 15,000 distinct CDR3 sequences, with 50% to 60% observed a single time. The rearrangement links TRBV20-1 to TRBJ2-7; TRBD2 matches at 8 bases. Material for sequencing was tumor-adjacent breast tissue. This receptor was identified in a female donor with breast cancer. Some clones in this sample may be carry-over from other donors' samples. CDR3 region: CSATSGTSSYEQYF. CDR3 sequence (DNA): TGCAGTGCTACCTCCGGGACTAGCTCCTACGAGCAGTACTTC.